Listed below are T cell receptor beta chains from one sample, sequenced in a study of cytomegalovirus exposure and HLA in healthy donors. Some clones are missing from TCRdb's copy, which holds only in-frame ones; the method was immunoSEQ multiplex PCR. The sample lists about 95,000 clones, just under 80% occurring once. Input material: PBMCs. Receptors originate from a woman aged 40 to 50 in good health and CMV-seropositive. Each CDR3 is given with its conserved first and last residue. D genes are given only for firm matches. Size tells how often a clone was seen (once, few, many) or the class of an expanded clone, and some rows leave it out.

j_call | clone_size | d_call | v_call | cdr3_nt | cdr3_aa
TRBJ2-7 | few | NA | TRBV2 | TGTGCCAGCAGTGTTGAGGTGGTTGCCGAGCAGTACTTC | CASSVEVVAEQYF
TRBJ2-7 | NA | NA | TRBV6-1 | TGTGCCAGCAGTGAAAGGACCGACAGGACGAACTACGAGCAGTACTTC | CASSERTDRTNYEQYF
TRBJ2-2 | NA | NA | TRBV7-6 | TGTGCCAGCAGCTTCAGGGTCACCGGGGAGCTGTTTTTT | CASSFRVTGELFF
TRBJ2-7 | NA | NA | TRBV18 | TGTGCCAGCTCGGGGGACTCGGGCTACGAGCAGTACTTC | CASSGDSGYEQYF
TRBJ2-5 | NA | NA | TRBV7-8 | TGTGCCAGCAGCTTAGAGGGCCATGGGGCGCAGTACTTC | CASSLEGHGAQYF
TRBJ1-6 | NA | NA | TRBV18 | TGTGCCAGCTCACCACGGGGGGGTCCCGCCTATAATTCACCCCTCCACTTT | CASSPRGGPAYNSPLHF
TRBJ1-4 | NA | NA | TRBV18 | TGTGCCAGCTCACCGGGCCAGCAAGAAAAACTGTTTTTT | CASSPGQQEKLFF
TRBJ1-2 | NA | NA | TRBV27 | TGTGCCAGCAGTTTAGGGCTGCCAAACTATGGCTACACCTTC | CASSLGLPNYGYTF
TRBJ2-7 | NA | NA | TRBV19 | TGTGCCAGTAGTGTCTATCAGGGTTACGAGCAGTACTTC | CASSVYQGYEQYF
TRBJ2-1 | NA | TRBD2 | TRBV5-1 | TGCGCCAGCAGCTCGTCTAGCGGGAGGGGTGAGCAGTTCTTC | CASSSSSGRGEQFF
TRBJ2-5 | NA | NA | TRBV5-1 | TGCGCCAGCACTCATGACTTCGCGGGGGAGACCCAGTACTTC | CASTHDFAGETQYF
TRBJ2-1 | NA | NA | TRBV7-8 | TGTGCCAGCAGCTTAGATGAGGGAAATGATGAGCAGTTCTTC | CASSLDEGNDEQFF
TRBJ1-3 | NA | NA | TRBV11-2 | TGTGCCAGCAGCTTAGCTTTGGCAGTAGACTTTGGAAACACCATATATTTT | CASSLALAVDFGNTIYF
TRBJ2-1 | NA | NA | TRBV6-1 | TGTGCCAGCGAGGGGCTAGCGCTCGGTGAGCAGTTCTTC | CASEGLALGEQFF
TRBJ1-1 | NA | NA | TRBV6-6 | TGTGCCAGCAGAGCCCCGGGGGGGAACACTGAAGCTTTCTTT | CASRAPGGNTEAFF
TRBJ2-7 | NA | NA | TRBV4-1 | TGCGCCAGCAGCCAAGCAGGGGCGGCCTACGAGCAGTACTTC | CASSQAGAAYEQYF
TRBJ2-6 | NA | NA | TRBV5-8 | TGTGCCAGCAGCTTGGAGTCAGGTGGGGCCAACGTCCTGACTTTC | CASSLESGGANVLTF
TRBJ2-7 | NA | TRBD1 | TRBV5-1 | TGCGCCAGCAGCCTTTGGGACAGGGGGAGCTCCTACGAGCAGTACTTC | CASSLWDRGSSYEQYF
TRBJ2-7 | NA | NA | TRBV6-5 | TGTGCCAGCAGTTACCGGGACAACTACGAGCAGTACTTC | CASSYRDNYEQYF
TRBJ2-3 | NA | NA | TRBV27 | TGTGCCAGCAGTTTACAGGTCGGGGGGCGGGCAGATACGCAGTATTTT | CASSLQVGGRADTQYF
TRBJ2-5 | NA | NA | TRBV7-9 | TGTTCCAGCAGCTACGACAGACAAGAGACCCAGTACTTC | CSSSYDRQETQYF
TRBJ2-1 | few | TRBD2 | TRBV5-1 | TGCGCCAGCAGCTCCAATTTAGCGGGAGGCGGGGGAAATGAGCAGTTCTTC | CASSSNLAGGGGNEQFF
TRBJ2-1 | NA | TRBD2 | TRBV19 | TGTGCCAGTAGATTGACTAGCGGAAAGGTCAATGAGCAGTTCTTC | CASRLTSGKVNEQFF
TRBJ1-4 | NA | TRBD1 | TRBV6-1 | TGTGCCAGCAACAGACAGGGAAAGGGAGAAAAACTGTTTTTT | CASNRQGKGEKLFF
TRBJ1-2 | NA | NA | TRBV27 | TGTGCCAGCAGTTCACCCAGGGAAGGTGTTTATGGCTACACCTTC | CASSSPREGVYGYTF
TRBJ1-1 | NA | NA | TRBV5-1 | TGTGCCAGCAGCTTTAACGGTTTAATGACTGAAGCTTTCTTT | CASSFNGLMTEAFF
TRBJ2-1 | NA | NA | TRBV5-1 | TGCGCCAGCAGCTTGGCCCCGGGATCCCCGGGGAATGAGCAGTTCTTC | CASSLAPGSPGNEQFF
TRBJ1-1 | NA | NA | TRBV30 | TGTGCCTGGAGTGTACTAAACACTGAAGCTTTCTTT | CAWSVLNTEAFF
TRBJ2-1 | once | TRBD1 | TRBV4-1 | TGCGCCAGCAGCAGGGACAGCCGGCAAGACAATGAGCAGTTCTTC | CASSRDSRQDNEQFF
TRBJ1-6 | NA | TRBD1 | TRBV30 | TGTGCCCGGGGGACAGATTATAATTCACCCCTCCACTTT | CARGTDYNSPLHF
TRBJ2-1 | NA | TRBD2 | TRBV28 | TGTGCCAGCAGGAGACGGGGACTAGCGGGTTTCTCCTACAATGAGCAGTTCTTC | CASRRRGLAGFSYNEQFF
TRBJ2-7 | NA | TRBD1 | TRBV5-1 | TGCGCCAGCAGCTTGAGGACAGGGACCTACGAGCAGTACTTC | CASSLRTGTYEQYF
TRBJ2-5 | NA | NA | TRBV28 | TGTGCCAGCAGTTCAACAGCAGCGGTACAACAAGAGACCCAGTACTTC | CASSSTAAVQQETQYF
TRBJ2-1 | NA | TRBD1 | TRBV6-5 | TGTGCCAGCTGGGGACAGGGTCGGAATGAGCAGTTCTTC | CASWGQGRNEQFF
TRBJ2-4 | NA | NA | TRBV30 | TGTGCCTCCTCACGCGGGACGGTCAAAAACATTCAGTACTTC | CASSRGTVKNIQYF
TRBJ2-3 | NA | TRBD2 | TRBV9 | TGTGCCAGCAGGGCCGCGGGAGGCCCCACAGATACGCAGTATTTT | CASRAAGGPTDTQYF
TRBJ2-7 | NA | NA | TRBV16 | TGTGCCAGCAGCCAATTACAGGACGAGCAGTACTTC | CASSQLQDEQYF
TRBJ2-7 | NA | NA | TRBV5-1 | TGCGCCAGCAGCTTGGCCGGAGATTACCTCGAGCAGTACTTC | CASSLAGDYLEQYF
TRBJ1-1 | NA | TRBD1 | TRBV7-9 | TGTGCCAGCAGCAGGGACAGGGAGAACACTGAAGCTTTCTTT | CASSRDRENTEAFF
TRBJ2-1 | NA | TRBD1 | TRBV27 | TGTGCCAGCAGTTTATCGGGGACAGGGATCAATGAGCAGTTCTTC | CASSLSGTGINEQFF
TRBJ2-3 | NA | NA | TRBV19 | TGTGCCAGTAGTAACAGTATGGGCACAGATACGCAGTATTTT | CASSNSMGTDTQYF
TRBJ2-7 | NA | TRBD2 | TRBV14 | TGTGCCAGCAGCCTGAGACTCGGCGGGAGGGTCTACGAGCAGTACTTC | CASSLRLGGRVYEQYF
TRBJ2-5 | NA | NA | TRBV7-9 | TGTGCCAGCAGCTTCGGTTTCGAAGAGACCCAGTACTTC | CASSFGFEETQYF
TRBJ2-7 | NA | NA | TRBV5-1 | TGCGCCAGCAGGGCCACCTCCGGGACTCTCTACGAGCAGTACTTC | CASRATSGTLYEQYF
TRBJ1-5 | NA | NA | TRBV6-6 | TGTGCCAGCGGAGCAGGACAGAACAATCAGCCCCAGCATTTT | CASGAGQNNQPQHF
TRBJ2-7 | NA | TRBD2 | TRBV5-1 | TGCGCCAGCAGCTCAACCCCCGGGACTAGCGGGAGACGGCAGTACTTC | CASSSTPGTSGRRQYF
TRBJ2-1 | NA | TRBD2 | TRBV10-3 | TGTGCCATCAGTGGGCTGACTAGCGGGACTTCCTACAATGAGCAGTTCTTC | CAISGLTSGTSYNEQFF
TRBJ2-1 | few | TRBD2 | TRBV5-5 | TGTGCCAGCAGCTTGGCCCTGGGACTAGGCTACAATGAGCAGTTCTTC | CASSLALGLGYNEQFF
TRBJ2-2 | once | NA | TRBV7-9 | TGTGCCAGCAGCCTATCACTTGACACCGGGGAGCTGTTTTTT | CASSLSLDTGELFF